This TCR beta chain came from a study of T cells in Graves' hyperthyroidism and ophthalmopathy. Criteria for exclusion of patients were uncontrolled infection, other autoimmune disease, pregnancy or lactation. This clonotype was seen a handful of times. The target antigen is unknown. Study-level points and caveats: Before onset, ophthalmopathy was predicted by the model a median about 6.2 months earlier.

Using RNA transcripts as the source, TCR beta CDR3 regions were amplified. An initial round of RT-PCR targeting the TCR CDR3 relied on the HTBI primer set. TCRdb independently ran MiXCR on the multiplex PCR reads; one entry per CDR3 protein. The sample has around 400,000 distinct CDR3 sequences, 13% to 15% seen once. This receptor was obtained from a woman aged 55-75 years with Graves' ophthalmopathy. Sequenced material: blood.

For the CDR3, the DNA is TGTGCCACCAGCAGAGAAGCGGGAGCCTTTGAGCAGTTCTTC. Protein product: CATSREAGAFEQFF. The chain uses TRBV15 and TRBJ2-1; 8 bases align to TRBD2. Germline V gene sequence: CDR1 LNHNV, CDR2 YYDKDF (reference sequence). The CDR3 extends over 14 amino acids. Unmatched junction bases numbered 4, after V lost 0 bases and J lost 9 bases. The entire variable domain, with the rest obtained from reference TRBV15 and TRBJ2-1, is as follows: DAMVIQNPRYQVTQFGKPVTLSCSQTLNHNVMYWYQQKSSQAPKLLFHYYDKDFNNEADTPDNFQSRRPNTSFCFLDIRSPGLGDTAMYLCATSREAGAFEQFFGPGTRLTVL.